A selection of T cell receptor beta chains follows, all from one sample in a study of Ad26.COV2.S vaccination and SARS-CoV-2 variants. The protocol was immunoSEQ multiplex PCR, while the TCRdb copy is restricted to in-frame clones and leaves out a portion. The sample contains 430,000 or so clones, roughly nine tenths of which appear only once. Material: peripheral blood, obtained in a trial of Ad26.COV2.S vaccine versus placebo. Receptors originate from a person aged 18-60 years who received the Ad26.COV2.S COVID-19 vaccine or a placebo. Both conserved end residues are part of each CDR3. A D gene is named only where the DNA matches it firmly. The listing skips clone size in some rows; elsewhere it reads once, few, many or a size class.

j_gene | abundance | d_gene | v_gene | CDR3nt | CDR3aa
TRBJ2-6 | . | . | TRBV3-1/TRBV3-2 | TGTGCCAGCAGCCCTCGGCTAGGGGGGTCTGGGGCCAACGTCCTGACTTTC | CASSPRLGGSGANVLTF
TRBJ1-2 | . | . | TRBV30 | TGTGCCTGGAGTGTATCCGGGACGGGTGGCTACACCTTC | CAWSVSGTGGYTF
TRBJ1-5 | . | TRBD1 | TRBV4-1 | TGCGCCAGCAGCCAACGAAACACAGGGGACAATCAGCCCCAGCATTTT | CASSQRNTGDNQPQHF
TRBJ2-7 | once | TRBD1 | TRBV4-3 | TGCGCCAGCAGCCGGGACAGGGGGCACGAGCAGTACTTC | CASSRDRGHEQYF
TRBJ2-1 | . | . | TRBV18 | TGTGCCAGCTCACCGAGTCATACCTACAATGAGCAGTTCTTC | CASSPSHTYNEQFF
TRBJ2-5 | . | TRBD2 | TRBV18 | TGTGCCAGCTCACCGGTGGGACTAGCGGGAGAGGCCCAGTACTTC | CASSPVGLAGEAQYF
TRBJ1-1 | . | . | TRBV2 | TGTGCCAGCGTTACAGGGAGGGTGAACACTGAAGCTTTCTTT | CASVTGRVNTEAFF
TRBJ2-7 | . | . | TRBV7-2 | TGTGCCAGCAGCTTAGAGCCAGATCCCACCTACGAGCAGTACTTC | CASSLEPDPTYEQYF
TRBJ2-1 | . | TRBD1 | TRBV5-1 | TGCGCCAGCAGTACGACAGGGGGCGGGAATGAGCAGTTCTTC | CASSTTGGGNEQFF
TRBJ1-6 | . | . | TRBV6-5 | TGTGCCAGCAGTTACACTGGACGTGCTAATTCACCCCTCCACTTT | CASSYTGRANSPLHF
TRBJ2-2 | . | . | TRBV9 | TGTGCCAGCAGCGTCGTGGGCTCGGTCACCGGGGAGCTGTTTTTT | CASSVVGSVTGELFF
TRBJ1-6 | . | TRBD1 | TRBV5-1 | TGCGCCAGCAGCTTTACAGGGGTTAATTCACCCCTCCACTTT | CASSFTGVNSPLHF
TRBJ2-5 | once | TRBD2 | TRBV13 | TGTGCCAGCACCCGGGGGGGCCTGGGGACCCAGTACTTC | CASTRGGLGTQYF